Sequencing of this T cell receptor (beta chain) was carried out in a study of T cells after yellow fever vaccination. TCRdb recomputed calls from the 5' RACE reads with MiXCR, one row per CDR3 protein. The sample gives some 350,000 distinct CDR3 sequences, roughly 8.7% of which show up once; roughly 17% is in the top ten. V lost 11 bases, J lost 1 base, and 11 bases lay in between. CDR1 and CDR2 from the germline V gene are MNHEY and SVGEGT. This CDR3 contains 12 residues. The J gene is TRBJ1-1, the V gene TRBV6-2 or TRBV6-3; D ambiguous. The TCR comes from a man aged 18-30 years who received the YFV17D yellow fever vaccine. This material consisted of PBMCs, taken on the day of the first yellow fever vaccination. The CDR3 DNA follows: TGTGCCCACCGGGGAGGGAACACTGAAGCTTTCTTT. Its translation is CAHRGGNTEAFF.